One and the same sample provided the 21 T cell receptor beta chains below, sequenced in a study of cytomegalovirus exposure and HLA in healthy donors. A multiplex PCR was run with 60 Vbeta primers and 13 Jbeta primers. Clones were sequenced by immunoSEQ multiplex PCR, and TCRdb holds only the in-frame ones, with some missing. Here the sample spans 150,000 to 200,000 clones, roughly 87% being singletons. Sequenced material: PBMCs. The receptor set was obtained from a girl in the first two years of life in good health and CMV-seronegative.

The rearrangement uses TRBV7-8 and TRBJ1-4, with 9 bases identical to TRBD1. This CDR3 spans 17 amino acids. Germline trimming cut 4 bases from V and 6 bases from J; bases unmatched to any gene: 12. Germline lookup yields CDR1 SGHVS and CDR2 FQNEAQ. The CDR3 DNA reads as TGTGCCAGCAGCTGGTACAGGGGGCGCTGGCGGGATGAAAAACTGTTTTTT. It codes for CASSWYRGRWRDEKLFF.

The rearrangement links TRBV5-5 to TRBJ1-2; 7 bases are a match to TRBD1. J was trimmed by 8 bases and V by 5 bases; bases with no gene match: 12. The germline V gene has CDR1 SGHKS and CDR2 YYEKEE (reference sequence). This CDR3 region has 14 residues. The CDR3 coding sequence is TGTGCCAGCAGTCCTACCGACAGGGAGGACGGCTACACCTTC. This translates into CASSPTDREDGYTF.

The chain recombines TRBV10-3 with TRBJ1-6; D remains unclear. Per germline, CDR1 ENHRY and CDR2 SYGVKD. Deletions cut 3 bases from V and 7 bases from J, with 10 bases between. The CDR3 contains 14 residues. The CDR3 coding sequence is TGTGCCATCAGTGATCGGGTACTCAATTCACCCCTCCACTTT. It codes for CAISDRVLNSPLHF.

The chain recombines TRBV2 with TRBJ2-5; D is possibly TRBD1 (6 bases). The J call may be wrong; the DNA end is better matched by TRBJ2-7. This CDR3 has 13 amino acids. Germline V gene lookup returns CDR1 SNHLY and CDR2 FYNNEI. The CDR3 region has the DNA TGTGCCAGCCAGGGGCCAGATCTCTACGAGCAGTACTTC. Its translation is CASQGPDLYEQYF.

The chain is built from TRBV5-8 and TRBJ2-2, with D possibly TRBD2 on 6 matching bases. The CDR3 spans 16 residues. Trimming stripped 2 bases from V and 0 bases from J, with 11 bases between. The V gene's germline CDR1 is SGHTS and CDR2 YDEGEE. CDR3 sequence (DNA): TGTGCCAGCAGCTTCGTCCGGGGGTCGAACACCGGGGAGCTGTTTTTT. This translates into CASSFVRGSNTGELFF.

This clone was seen a single time. The CDR3 DNA reads as TGTGCCAGCAGCGTACCCCACAGCTCTGGGGCCAACGTCCTGACTTTC. Protein sequence: CASSVPHSSGANVLTF. This chain uses TRBV9 with TRBJ2-6; the D is unclear. The CDR3 sequence is 16 residues long. V shed 1 base and J shed 0 bases, with 8 bases lying between them. Germline V gene lookup returns CDR1 SGDLS and CDR2 YYNGEE.

Only one count was recorded for this clone. The genes are TRBV2 and TRBJ1-2, with 8 positions matching TRBD1. The junction had 12 bases not matched to a gene; V was cut back by 7 bases and J by 5 bases. CDR3 length equals 15 residues. Looked up from germline, CDR1 is SNHLY and CDR2 is FYNNEI. CDR3 sequence: CASMSKTGALYGYTF. The CDR3 bases are TGTGCCAGCATGAGCAAGACAGGGGCTCTTTATGGCTACACCTTC.

The chain is built from TRBV28 and TRBJ1-5; D might be TRBD1 (5 bases). CDR3 size: 11 residues. The germline V and J ends were trimmed by 5 bases and 15 bases, with 14 bases remaining between them. Germline V lookup: CDR1 MDHEN, CDR2 SYDVKM. CDR3 sequence: CASSIGGVWHF. Here the CDR3 DNA reads TGTGCCAGCAGTATCGGGGGGGTCTGGCATTTT.

The chain couples TRBV19 to TRBJ2-5; no definite D call. The assigned J gene may be wrong: the sequence end matches TRBJ2-7 better. This CDR3 is 13 amino acids long. CDR1 and CDR2 from the germline V gene are LNHDA and SQIVND (reference sequence). The CDR3 sequence is CASSPRGVSEQYF. The CDR3 nucleotides are TGTGCCAGTAGTCCCCGCGGTGTTTCCGAGCAGTACTTC.

This clone is a singleton in its sample. The chain employs TRBV5-1 and TRBJ2-1, with 10 bases aligning to TRBD2. Germline V CDR1 and CDR2: SGHRS, YFSETQ. V gave up 4 bases and J gave up 3 bases; unmatched junction bases: 7. The CDR3 loop spans 16 amino acids. CDR3 nucleotide sequence: TGCGCCAGCAGCGGAATAGCGGGAGGTCACTACAATGAGCAGTTCTTC. Its translation: CASSGIAGGHYNEQFF.

The V and J genes are TRBV10-3 and TRBJ2-3; weak D call: TRBD2 (6 bases). Trimming pared 8 bases from V and 0 bases from J, leaving 18 bases between. The CDR3 consists of 16 residues. In germline, CDR1 is ENHRY, CDR2 SYGVKD. The DNA of the CDR3 is TGTGCCATCGGGACTTCAAACATAACTAGCACAGATACGCAGTATTTT. Translated: CAIGTSNITSTDTQYF.

The chain is built from TRBV9 and TRBJ2-1; the match to TRBD2 covers 9 bases. J lost 9 bases, V lost 0 bases, and 10 bases had no gene match. Germline CDR1 is SGDLS and CDR2 is YYNGEE. CDR3 length equals 16 residues. The CDR3 DNA follows: TGTGCCAGCAGCGTAGGAGGCGGGAGGGTTGTAGGTGAGCAGTTCTTC. It encodes CASSVGGGRVVGEQFF.

This clone was seen only once. V is TRBV14 and J is TRBJ2-3; D uncertain. Germline lookup yields CDR1 SGHDN and CDR2 FVKESK. The CDR3 consists of 14 residues. Deletions cut 4 bases from V and 0 bases from J, with 8 bases between. The CDR3 sequence is CASSLRSSTDTQYF. The CDR3 DNA follows: TGTGCCAGCAGCCTTCGTTCTAGCACAGATACGCAGTATTTT.

The chain is built from TRBV2 and TRBJ1-2; D gene uncertain. The germline V gene has CDR1 SNHLY and CDR2 FYNNEI. This CDR3 has 13 residues. V lost 7 bases and J lost 4, with 13 bases in between. CDR3 nucleotide sequence: TGTGCCAGCAAAGGTGGGCAGATCTATGGCTACACCTTC. Residues: CASKGGQIYGYTF. Supplemented by reference TRBV2 and TRBJ1-2, the full variable domain reads EPEVTQTPSHQVTQMGQEVILRCVPISNHLYFYWYRQILGQKVEFLVSFYNNEISEKSEIFDDQFSVERPDGSNFTLKIRSTKLEDSAMYFCASKGGQIYGYTFGSGTRLTVV.

The chain links TRBV5-6 to TRBJ2-1; 7 positions match TRBD2. The CDR3 sequence is 15 residues long. CDR1 SGHDT and CDR2 YYEEEE come from the germline V gene. J gave up 4 bases and V 4 bases, and 8 bases lay outside the gene matches. This CDR3 is CASSELAEKYNEQFF. The CDR3 DNA follows: TGTGCCAGCAGCGAGCTAGCGGAGAAATACAATGAGCAGTTCTTC.

V is TRBV13 and J is TRBJ1-1, with TRBD1 identical over 7 bases. The germline CDR1 and CDR2 sequences are PRHDT and FYEKMQ (reference sequence). The CDR3 length is 14 residues. V was pared by 4 bases and J by 1 base, with 3 bases of the junction left unmatched. The CDR3 protein is CASSSRDRNTEAFF. The CDR3 DNA is TGTGCCAGCAGCTCTCGGGACAGGAACACTGAAGCTTTCTTT.

V usage is TRBV19 and J usage is TRBJ2-3; D might be TRBD2 (6 bases). Germline V gene sequence: CDR1 LNHDA, CDR2 SQIVND (reference sequence). There are 15 residues in the CDR3. The germline V and J ends were trimmed by 3 bases and 2 bases, with 12 bases remaining between them. CDR3 sequence reads: CASSIRGGPTDTQYF. The CDR3 nucleotides are TGTGCCAGTAGTATCCGGGGAGGCCCCACAGATACGCAGTATTTT. The complete variable domain, with remaining parts taken from reference TRBV19 and TRBJ2-3, reads DGGITQSPKYLFRKEGQNVTLSCEQNLNHDAMYWYRQDPGQGLRLIYYSQIVNDFQKGDIAEGYSVSREKKESFPLTVTSAQKNPTAFYLCASSIRGGPTDTQYFGPGTRLTVL.

The chain is built from TRBV4-3 and TRBJ2-5; D is unresolved. Germline V gives CDR1 LGHNA, CDR2 YSLEER. V gave up 0 bases and J gave up 3 bases, with 11 bases separating them. CDR3 length: 15 amino acids. The CDR3 region has the DNA TGCGCCAGCAGCCAAGATGCTAGACCGGAAGAGACCCAGTACTTC. It specifies CASSQDARPEETQYF.

This chain connects TRBV28 to TRBJ1-2; D is perhaps TRBD1 (6 bases). Trimming shortened V by 5 bases and J by 1 base, and 26 bases separated the two germline ends. In germline, CDR1 is MDHEN, CDR2 SYDVKM. The CDR3 is made up of 19 amino acids. CDR3 coding DNA: TGTGCCAGCAGTGGACAGACAGCCGATGTTGAGGAACTTAACTATGGCTACACCTTC. It encodes CASSGQTADVEELNYGYTF.

The chain employs TRBV6-1 and TRBJ2-5, with D perhaps TRBD2 (6 bases). CDR1 is MNHNS and CDR2 is SASEGT in the germline V gene. The CDR3 spans 14 residues. The V end lost 4 bases, the J end lost 1 base, and 10 bases lay between the germline ends. Written as DNA, the CDR3 is TGTGCCAGCAGTGCGGGACTTCCCCAAGAGACCCAGTACTTC. This gives the protein CASSAGLPQETQYF.

This clone was observed once. Additional DNA sequences in this sample encode the identical CDR3. The chain combines TRBV2 with TRBJ2-7, with 7 positions matching TRBD2. The V segment lost 3 bases and the J segment 5 bases; nucleotides outside the gene matches: 7. CDR1 SNHLY and CDR2 FYNNEI come from the germline V gene. The length of the CDR3 is 14 residues. CDR3: CASSEGRELHEQYF. CDR3 nucleotides: TGTGCCAGCAGTGAGGGGCGGGAGTTACACGAGCAGTACTTC.